This T cell receptor beta chain appears in the sequencing data of a study of T cells in localized non-small cell lung cancer. Study-wide points: There was an association of higher blood T cell density with longer overall survival.

The J segment lost 2 bases and the V segment lost 1 base, leaving 12 bases of the junction unmatched. This CDR3 region has 18 residues. Germline-derived CDR1 and CDR2 are SGHRS and YFSETQ. Notes on this clone: Its antigen is as yet unknown.

This table comes from immunoSEQ multiplex PCR, and its TCRdb copy is limited to in-frame clones, with some not included. The data show 15,000 to 20,000 clones, over 75% seen once. The sample in question was peripheral blood, obtained before any cancer treatment. The source of this sequence is a male donor older than 55 with stage I lung adenocarcinoma. The chain combines TRBV5-1 with TRBJ1-5; 7 bases line up with TRBD1. The DNA for the CDR3 is TGCGCCAGCAGCTTGTTAAGGAAGACCAGGGGGGGCAATCAGCCCCAGCATTTT. Translating it yields CASSLLRKTRGGNQPQHF.